These T cell receptor beta chains were read from a single sample in a study of T cell repertoires in cytomegalovirus infection. Each CDR3 protein gets one entry after TCRdb re-called the reads with MiXCR. This sample carries about 76,000 distinct CDR3 sequences, 3.7% of them seen once, and the ten largest clones take approximately 4.3%. The sample consisted of PBMCs. These receptors came from a human donor in good health (CMV status not recorded). Some clones in this sample may be carry-over from other donors' samples. Each CDR3 is given with its conserved first and last residue. The D gene is left open where the match is weak. Not every row has a clone size; where given, it reads once, few, many or a size class.

TRBD1 TRBJ2-5 TRBV7-9 many TGTGCCAGCAACTTTAGACCAGGGGGCCTAGAGACCCAGTACTTC CASNFRPGGLETQYF
. TRBJ2-2 TRBV12-3/TRBV12-4 many TGTGCCAGCAGTATCGGACAGAACACCGGGGAGCTGTTTTTT CASSIGQNTGELFF
. TRBJ2-7 TRBV19 . TGTGCCCGTAGACCCCTCGCGAGCAGCCACGAGCAGTACTTT CARRPLASSHEQYF
. TRBJ1-1 TRBV7-2 many TGTGCCAGCACCGGGAAGCGGAGGGAGGAGGGTAGGTGGAACACTGAAGCTTTCTTT CASTGKRREEGRWNTEAFF
. TRBJ1-1 TRBV2 many TGTGCCAGCAGTGAAACCACCTTGAACACTGAAGCTTTCTTT CASSETTLNTEAFF
TRBD2 TRBJ2-5 TRBV20-1 many TGCAGTGCTAACGGGGGGGTCCTGGGGACCCAGTACTTC CSANGGVLGTQYF
TRBD2 TRBJ2-3 TRBV7-2 many TGTGCCAGCAGCTTAGCTAGGCTAGCGGGGCCCGATACGCAGTATTTT CASSLARLAGPDTQYF
TRBD1 TRBJ1-6 TRBV12-3/TRBV12-4 many TGTGCCAGCAGTCGGGGACAGGGTGCCTATAATTCACCCCTCCACTTT CASSRGQGAYNSPLHF
. TRBJ1-3 TRBV7-8 many TGTGCCAGCAGCCGGACACCAGGAAACACCATATATTTT CASSRTPGNTIYF
TRBD1 TRBJ2-7 TRBV7-2 many TGTGCCAGCAGCTCAGGGACAGTCTACGAGCAGTACTTC CASSSGTVYEQYF
TRBD1 TRBJ2-7 TRBV4-1 many TGCGCCAGCAGCTCTCCAGGGGGCTCCTACGAGCAGTACTTC CASSSPGGSYEQYF
TRBD2 TRBJ2-3 TRBV20-1 many TGCAGTGCTAGAACTAGCGGGGGGGTTACAGATACGCAGTATTTT CSARTSGGVTDTQYF
TRBD2 TRBJ2-7 TRBV4-1 many TGCGCCAGCAGCCAAGATCGGCTAGCGGGGGGGTGGCAGTACTTC CASSQDRLAGGWQYF
TRBD1 TRBJ2-3 TRBV27 many TGTGCCAGCAGTTCCGATAGGACAGGTAGCACAGATACGCAGTATTTT CASSSDRTGSTDTQYF
TRBD1 TRBJ1-5 TRBV12-3/TRBV12-4 . TGTGCCAGCAGACGACAGGGGGAGAGGGGGCCCCAGCATTTT CASRRQGERGPQHF
TRBD1 TRBJ1-1 TRBV7-8 many TGTGCCAGCAGCTCTCCGACAGGGACAATGAACACTGAAGCTTTCTTT CASSSPTGTMNTEAFF
. TRBJ1-4 TRBV7-9 . TGTGCCAGCAGCCCAGTAGATAGCTACGTTGAAAAACTGTATTTT CASSPVDSYVEKLYF
. TRBJ1-5 TRBV12-3/TRBV12-4 many TGTGCCAGCACCCAAACGCGGGGGGGGACGGGGATAGCAATCACGCCCCAGCATTTT CASTQTRGGTGIAITPQHF
TRBD2 TRBJ2-3 TRBV7-3 many TGTGCCAGCAGCTTAACGTTGGGGGGGAGCACAGATACGCAGTATTTT CASSLTLGGSTDTQYF
TRBD2 TRBJ2-1 TRBV12-3/TRBV12-4 many TGTGCCAGCAGGCCGTCGGGGGGGCTTTACAATGAGCAGTTCTTC CASRPSGGLYNEQFF
TRBD1 TRBJ1-6 TRBV7-9 many TGTGCCAGCAGCCAGACAGGGAATTCACCCCTCCACTTT CASSQTGNSPLHF
. TRBJ1-5 TRBV2 many TGTGCCAGCGGGCAGTTTAGCAATCAGCCCCAGCATTTT CASGQFSNQPQHF
TRBD2 TRBJ2-3 TRBV7-9 many TGTGCCAGCAGCTATAGCGGGGGGGCCACAGATACGCAGTATTTT CASSYSGGATDTQYF
TRBD1 TRBJ2-2 TRBV7-3 many TGTGCCAGCACCGGACAGGGCACCGGGGAGCTGTTTTTT CASTGQGTGELFF
. TRBJ2-5 TRBV3-1 many TGTGCCAGCAGCCAAGAAGGGGCGACTGGAGAGACCCAGTACTTC CASSQEGATGETQYF
TRBD1 TRBJ2-1 TRBV5-4 many TGTGCCAGCAGCCTATCACAGGGGTCCTCCTACAATGAGCAGTTCTTC CASSLSQGSSYNEQFF
. TRBJ2-5 TRBV7-2 many TGTGCCAGCAGCTTAGTCCCCTTTCAAGAGACCCAGTACTTC CASSLVPFQETQYF
. TRBJ2-1 TRBV7-3 many TGTGCCAGCAGCTTAGTCTCAGGGAGGCACAATGAGCAGTTCTTC CASSLVSGRHNEQFF
. TRBJ1-1 TRBV6-6 many TGTGCCAGCAGTTACGACATAAACGCACGATCGGAAGCTTTCTTT CASSYDINARSEAFF
. TRBJ1-5 TRBV7-2 many TGTGCCAGCAGCTCCACGGGGCGACAGCCCCAGCATTTT CASSSTGRQPQHF
. TRBJ1-5 TRBV7-3 many TGTGCCAGCAGCATCGGTAGCAATCAGCCCCAGCATTTT CASSIGSNQPQHF
. TRBJ1-3 TRBV2 many TGTGCCAGCAGTGTGGGCCTTGTTGGAAACACCATATATTTT CASSVGLVGNTIYF
. TRBJ2-3 TRBV12-3/TRBV12-4 many TGTGCCAGCAGTTTGGGCTTCCCCACAGATACGCAGTATTTT CASSLGFPTDTQYF
TRBD1 TRBJ1-2 TRBV29-1 many TGCAGCGTTGAAGATCCAGGGGGCTCTGGCTACACCTTC CSVEDPGGSGYTF
. TRBJ1-5 TRBV7-2 many TGTGCCAGCAGTTATCAAAACAATCAGCCCCAGCATTTT CASSYQNNQPQHF
. TRBJ1-5 TRBV20-1 many TGCAGTGCTAGTAAGGGAAGCAATCAGCCCCAGCATTTT CSASKGSNQPQHF
. TRBJ1-1 TRBV6-1 many TGTGCCAGCAGACGAGGGGTTACTGAAGCTTTCTTT CASRRGVTEAFF
. TRBJ1-5 TRBV18 few TGTGCCAGCTCACAGGACCTCGATAGTCAGCCCCAGCATTTT CASSQDLDSQPQHF
. TRBJ2-7 TRBV11-2 many TGTGCCAGCAGCTTCCGTGTCGACGAGCAGTACTTC CASSFRVDEQYF
. TRBJ1-2 TRBV12-3/TRBV12-4 many TGTGCCAGCAGCGAACTCAACTATGGCTACACCTTC CASSELNYGYTF
TRBD1 TRBJ2-7 TRBV5-4 many TGTGCCAGCAGCTTGGGGACAGGGGGACGGGGGGAGCAGTACTTC CASSLGTGGRGEQYF
. TRBJ2-7 TRBV20-1 many TGCAGTGCTAGACAGGGCGAGCAGTACTTC CSARQGEQYF
. TRBJ1-2 TRBV29-1 many TGCAGCGTTGGACAGAACTATGGCTACACCTTC CSVGQNYGYTF
. TRBJ2-5 TRBV19 many TGTGCCAGTAGTATGGGTCAGGCTCAAGAGACCCAGTACTTC CASSMGQAQETQYF
. TRBJ2-1 TRBV7-3 medium-sized TGTGCCAGCAGCTTAACGTATGGCGGGCAGGGAAGCTACAATGAGCAGTTCTTC CASSLTYGGQGSYNEQFF
. TRBJ2-5 TRBV7-2 many TGTGCCAGCAGCTCGGTAGCGGCGGTCCAAGAGACCCAGTACTTC CASSSVAAVQETQYF
. TRBJ2-5 TRBV7-2 many TGTGCCAGCAGCCCGTTAGTGGAGACCCAGTACTTC CASSPLVETQYF
TRBD1 TRBJ1-6 TRBV2 many TGTGCCAGCAGTGAGATCGCAGGGGGCAATTCACCCCTCCACTTT CASSEIAGGNSPLHF